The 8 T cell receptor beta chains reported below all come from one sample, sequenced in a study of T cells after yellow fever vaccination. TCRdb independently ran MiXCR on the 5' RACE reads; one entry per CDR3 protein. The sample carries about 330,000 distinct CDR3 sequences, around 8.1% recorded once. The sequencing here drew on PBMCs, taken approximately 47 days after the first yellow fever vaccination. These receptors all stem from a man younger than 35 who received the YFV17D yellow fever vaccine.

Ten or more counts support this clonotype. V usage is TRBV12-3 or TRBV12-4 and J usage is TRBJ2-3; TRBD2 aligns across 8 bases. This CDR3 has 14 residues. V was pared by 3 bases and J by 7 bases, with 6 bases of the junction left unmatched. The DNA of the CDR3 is TGTGCCAGCAGTTTCGGGCGGGGGGCCTATACGCAGTATTTT. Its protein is CASSFGRGAYTQYF.

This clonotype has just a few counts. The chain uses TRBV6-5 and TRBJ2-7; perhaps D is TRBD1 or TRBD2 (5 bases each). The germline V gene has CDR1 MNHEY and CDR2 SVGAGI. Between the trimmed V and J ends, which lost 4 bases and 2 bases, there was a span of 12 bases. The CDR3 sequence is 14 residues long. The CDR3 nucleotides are TGTGCCAGCAGTTCCTCCGGGACGCCCTACGAGCAGTACTTC. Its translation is CASSSSGTPYEQYF.

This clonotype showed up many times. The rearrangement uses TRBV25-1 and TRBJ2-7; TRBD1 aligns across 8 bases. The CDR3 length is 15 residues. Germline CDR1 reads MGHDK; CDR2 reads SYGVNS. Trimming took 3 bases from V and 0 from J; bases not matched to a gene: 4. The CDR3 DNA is TGTGCCAGCAGTGACCCTACAGGGGGCTCCTACGAGCAGTACTTC. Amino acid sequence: CASSDPTGGSYEQYF.

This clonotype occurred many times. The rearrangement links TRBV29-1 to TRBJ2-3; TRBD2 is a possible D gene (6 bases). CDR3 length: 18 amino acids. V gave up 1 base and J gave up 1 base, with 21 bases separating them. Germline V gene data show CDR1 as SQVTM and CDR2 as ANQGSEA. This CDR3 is CSVEAPSPQGGGTDTQYF. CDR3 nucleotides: TGCAGCGTTGAAGCTCCTAGCCCCCAAGGAGGGGGCACAGATACGCAGTATTTT.

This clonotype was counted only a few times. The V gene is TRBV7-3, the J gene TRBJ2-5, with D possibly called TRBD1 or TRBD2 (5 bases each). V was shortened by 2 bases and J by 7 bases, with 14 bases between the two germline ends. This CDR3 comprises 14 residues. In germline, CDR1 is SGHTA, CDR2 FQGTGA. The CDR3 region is CASSLGPLGPTQYF. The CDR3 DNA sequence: TGTGCCAGCAGCTTAGGGCCCCTGGGACCGACCCAGTACTTC. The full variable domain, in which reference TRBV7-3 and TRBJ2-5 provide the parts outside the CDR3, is GAGVSQTPSNKVTEKGKYVELRCDPISGHTALYWYRQSLGQGPEFLIYFQGTGAADDSGLPNDRFFAVRPEGSVSTLKIQRTERGDSAVYLCASSLGPLGPTQYFGPGTRLLVL.

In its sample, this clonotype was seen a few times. In nucleotides, the CDR3 is TGTGCCAGCAGCTTACTGGGGACAGCTTATTATGGCTACACCTTC. This codes for CASSLLGTAYYGYTF. The chain links TRBV7-9 to TRBJ1-2; TRBD1 matches at 7 bases. Trimming took 2 bases from V and 5 from J; bases not matched to a gene: 8. Germline CDR1 is SEHNR and CDR2 is FQNEAQ (reference sequence). This CDR3 comprises 15 residues.

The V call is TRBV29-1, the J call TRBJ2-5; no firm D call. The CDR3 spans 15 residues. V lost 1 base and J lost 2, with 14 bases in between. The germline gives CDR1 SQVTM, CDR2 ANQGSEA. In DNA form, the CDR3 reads TGCAGCGTTGAAGTTCCGGGCCCTACACAAGAGACCCAGTACTTC. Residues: CSVEVPGPTQETQYF.

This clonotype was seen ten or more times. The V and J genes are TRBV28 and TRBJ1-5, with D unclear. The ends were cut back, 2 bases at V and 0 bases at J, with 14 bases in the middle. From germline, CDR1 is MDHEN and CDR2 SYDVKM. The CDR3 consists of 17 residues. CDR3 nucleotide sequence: TGTGCCAGCAGTTTAATCGGCACCCTTCTTAGCAATCAGCCCCAGCATTTT. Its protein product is CASSLIGTLLSNQPQHF.